These 17 T cell receptor beta chains were all obtained from the same sample, sequenced in a study of breast tumors, draining lymph nodes, adjacent tissues. TCRdb passed the multiplex PCR reads through MiXCR, listing each CDR3 protein once. The data show 200,000 to 250,000 distinct CDR3 sequences, about 34% seen once. The lymph nodes were axillary draining lymph nodes from breast cancer patients. The sequencing sample was made of axillary lymph node tissue. The receptors originated from a female donor with breast cancer. Some clones in this sample may be carry-over from other donors' samples.

This clonotype came up a few times. This may stem from a read error, because a much larger clone lies one nucleotide away. Here the CDR3 reads CSAKGPALGAQYF. The CDR3 coding sequence is TGCAGTGCGAAAGGACCCGCCCTGGGGGCGCAGTACTTC. This sequence joins TRBV20-1 and TRBJ2-7; TRBD1 is a possible D gene (6 bases). The germline V gene encodes CDR1 DFQATT and CDR2 SNEGSKA (reference sequence). V was cut by 6 bases and J by 9 bases, with 21 bases left in between. This CDR3 is built from 13 residues.

The chain is built from TRBV6-1 and TRBJ2-3; D unclear. This CDR3 is built from 13 residues. From germline, CDR1 is MNHNS and CDR2 SASEGT. The ends were cut back, 8 bases at V and 3 bases at J, with 12 bases in the middle. In nucleotides, the CDR3 is TGTGCCAGCGGGCGCTTACTAACAGATACGCAGTATTTT. Its translation is CASGRLLTDTQYF.

As to this clonotype: The junction departs from the called germline gene at one end, perhaps through a read error. The chain uses TRBV12-3 or TRBV12-4 and TRBJ2-3; 13 nucleotides align to TRBD2. CDR3 length equals 18 residues. The CDR3 DNA reads TGTGCCAGCAGCTTAGGAGGACTAGCGGGAGAAGGTACAGATACGCAGTATTTT. Translating gives CASSLGGLAGEGTDTQYF.

This clonotype occurred once. This rearrangement joins TRBV29-1 to TRBJ1-5; D gene unclear. V lost 1 base and J lost 0, with 7 bases in between. The length of the CDR3 is 14 residues. In germline, CDR1 is SQVTM, CDR2 ANQGSEA. The CDR3: CSVEVGDSNQPQHF. CDR3 sequence (DNA): TGCAGCGTTGAAGTCGGAGATAGCAATCAGCCCCAGCATTTT.

J is TRBJ2-7 and V is TRBV9; possible D gene TRBD1, 6 bases. Germline V lookup: CDR1 SGDLS, CDR2 YYNGEE. V lost 0 bases, J lost 9 bases, and 13 bases lay in between. The CDR3 length is 13 residues. CDR3 bases: TGTGCCAGCAGCGTAGACCCGACAGGTCGGCAGTACTTC. It is translated as CASSVDPTGRQYF.

This clonotype was observed at least ten times. The chain joins TRBV7-3 to TRBJ2-3, with 10 bases aligning to TRBD2. The CDR3 runs 15 residues. The V gene end was trimmed by 5 bases and the J gene end by 6 bases; junction bases not matched to a gene: 8. CDR1 is SGHTA and CDR2 is FQGTGA in the germline V gene. CDR3 coding DNA: TGTGCCAGCAGCATCAGCGGGAGGGCCGACGATACGCAGTATTTT. Protein: CASSISGRADDTQYF.

In this sample, this clonotype turned up once. Mismatch with germline at one junction end may stem from a read error. J is TRBJ1-2 and V is TRBV6-6, with TRBD1 matching over 11 bases. The CDR3 sequence is 16 residues long. Per the germline V gene, CDR1 is MNHNY and CDR2 is SVGAGI (reference sequence). CDR3: CASSQPLRTGGYGYTF. Written as DNA, the CDR3 is TGTGCCAGCAGTCAGCCCCTCAGGACAGGGGGCTATGGCTATACCTTC.

This clonotype was seen once. At one end the junction does not follow the germline gene, possibly because of a read error. The chain is built from TRBV7-6 and TRBJ2-5; 12 nucleotides line up with TRBD2. The germline CDR1 and CDR2 sequences are SGHVS and FNYEAQ. The CDR3 extends over 14 amino acids. CDR3 in DNA: TGTGCCAGCAGCCCGACTAGCGGGGGTGAGACCCGGTACTTC. This codes for CASSPTSGGETRYF.

In this sample, this clonotype turned up many times. The chain combines TRBV14 with TRBJ2-7, with TRBD2 matching 14 bases. V shed 1 base and J 7 bases; nucleotides not matched to a gene: 3. This CDR3 has 15 residues. The germline V gene encodes CDR1 SGHDN and CDR2 FVKESK. In DNA, the CDR3 is TGTGCCAGCAGCCAAGTCGGGACTAGCGGGAGAGAGCAGTACTTC. Translating gives CASSQVGTSGREQYF. Drawing the rest from reference TRBV14 and TRBJ2-7, the complete variable domain is EAGVTQFPSHSVIEKGQTVTLRCDPISGHDNLYWYRRVMGKEIKFLLHFVKESKQDESGMPNNRFLAERTGGTYSTLKVQPAELEDSGVYFCASSQVGTSGREQYFGPGTRLTVT.

This clonotype has at least ten counts. The junction departs from germline at one end; a sequencing error may be responsible. This chain connects TRBV9 to TRBJ1-2, with 7 bases lining up with TRBD1. This CDR3 has 15 amino acids. Per the germline V gene, CDR1 is SGDLS and CDR2 is YYNGEE. As DNA, the CDR3 is TGTGCCAGCAGCGCCCTTCGACAGGGAACAAGGGGCTCCACCTTC. Translating it yields CASSALRQGTRGSTF. The complete variable domain, with remaining parts taken from reference TRBV9 and TRBJ1-2, reads DSGVTQTPKHLITATGQRVTLRCSPRSGDLSVYWYQQSLDQGLQFLIQYYNGEERAKGNILERFSAQQFPDLHSELNLSSLELGDSALYFCASSALRQGTRGSTFGSGTRLTVV.

The sample holds many counts of this clonotype. The rearrangement joins TRBV18 to TRBJ1-6, with 10 bases lining up with TRBD1. J gave up 6 bases and V 3 bases, and 2 bases lay outside the gene matches. Germline CDR1 and CDR2: KGHSH and LQKENI. The CDR3 has 15 amino acids. In DNA, the CDR3 is TGTGCCAGCTCACCTCGGGACAGGGGTAATTCACCCCTCCACTTT. Translated: CASSPRDRGNSPLHF. Full variable domain (missing parts from reference TRBV18 and TRBJ1-6): NAGVMQNPRHLVRRRGQEARLRCSPMKGHSHVYWYRQLPEEGLKFMVYLQKENIIDESGMPKERFSAEFPKEGPSILRIQQVVRGDSAAYFCASSPRDRGNSPLHFGNGTRLTVT.

The count of this clonotype is one. This chain connects TRBV20-1 to TRBJ2-3; TRBD2 aligns across 9 bases. CDR1 and CDR2 (germline): DFQATT, SNEGSKA (reference sequence). The CDR3 has 17 residues. V gave up 6 bases and J gave up 0 bases; unmatched junction bases: 13. The CDR3 nucleotides read TGCAGTGCCGATAGCGGGAGTCCAATCGTTAGCACAGATACGCAGTATTTT. Protein product: CSADSGSPIVSTDTQYF.

This clonotype showed up many times. This sequence joins TRBV6-1 and TRBJ1-6; TRBD1 might be the D (5 bases). The V gene's germline CDR1 is MNHNS and CDR2 SASEGT. There are 14 residues in the CDR3. Trimming stripped 6 bases from V and 10 bases from J, with 16 bases between. The CDR3, as DNA: TGTGCCAGCAGGCTCATCAGGGATGGATCACCCCTCCACTTT. Amino acids: CASRLIRDGSPLHF.

Points on this clonotype: The germline gene is not matched at one end of the junction; a read error may be the cause. The chain employs TRBV12-3 or TRBV12-4 and TRBJ2-3; D unresolved. CDR3 length equals 14 residues. DNA of the CDR3: TGTACCAGCACCATCCGGACCGACACAGATACGCAGTATTTT. This codes for CTSTIRTDTDTQYF.

This clonotype was observed at least ten times. The gene calls are TRBV6-5 and TRBJ2-6, with 9 bases matching TRBD2. Germline V CDR1 and CDR2: MNHEY, SVGAGI. CDR3 size: 18 residues. With 5 bases clipped from V and 2 bases from J, the junction kept 10 bases outside the gene matches. CDR3 protein: CASSPETSGPAGANVLTF. The CDR3 nucleotides read TGTGCCAGCAGTCCCGAGACTAGCGGACCCGCTGGGGCCAACGTCCTGACTTTC.

There are many counts of this clonotype. V gene TRBV10-3 combines with J gene TRBJ1-5; 7 bases map to TRBD1. The CDR3 sequence is 14 residues long. From germline, CDR1 is ENHRY and CDR2 SYGVKD. Trimming removed 3 bases from V and 6 bases from J; junction bases left unmatched: 5. Here the CDR3 DNA reads TGTGCCATCAGTGATGGAGGGGGCGGTCAGCCCCAGCATTTT. This codes for CAISDGGGGQPQHF.

Ten or more counts support this clonotype. V is TRBV29-1 and J is TRBJ1-1; no clear D gene. Germline CDR1 and CDR2: SQVTM and ANQGSEA. The CDR3 is made up of 11 amino acids. Trimming shortened V by 5 bases and J by 6 bases, and 10 bases separated the two germline ends. The CDR3, as DNA: TGCAGCGTTCTGATGTTCGCTGAAGCTTTCTTT. Translation: CSVLMFAEAFF.